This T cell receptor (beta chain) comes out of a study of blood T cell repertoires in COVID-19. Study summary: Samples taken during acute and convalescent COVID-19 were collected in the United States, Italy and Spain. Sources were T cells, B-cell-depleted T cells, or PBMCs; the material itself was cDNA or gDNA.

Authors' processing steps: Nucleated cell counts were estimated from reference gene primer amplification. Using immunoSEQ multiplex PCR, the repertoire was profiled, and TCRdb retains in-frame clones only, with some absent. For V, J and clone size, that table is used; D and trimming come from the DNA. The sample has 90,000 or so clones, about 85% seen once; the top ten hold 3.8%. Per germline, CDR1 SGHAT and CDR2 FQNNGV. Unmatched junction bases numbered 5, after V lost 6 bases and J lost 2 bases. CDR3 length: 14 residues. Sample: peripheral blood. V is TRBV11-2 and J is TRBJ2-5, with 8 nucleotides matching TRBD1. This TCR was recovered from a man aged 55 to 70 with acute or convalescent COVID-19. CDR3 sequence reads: CASSRDRSQETQYF. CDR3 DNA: TGTGCCAGCAGTCGGGACAGGAGTCAAGAGACCCAGTACTTC.